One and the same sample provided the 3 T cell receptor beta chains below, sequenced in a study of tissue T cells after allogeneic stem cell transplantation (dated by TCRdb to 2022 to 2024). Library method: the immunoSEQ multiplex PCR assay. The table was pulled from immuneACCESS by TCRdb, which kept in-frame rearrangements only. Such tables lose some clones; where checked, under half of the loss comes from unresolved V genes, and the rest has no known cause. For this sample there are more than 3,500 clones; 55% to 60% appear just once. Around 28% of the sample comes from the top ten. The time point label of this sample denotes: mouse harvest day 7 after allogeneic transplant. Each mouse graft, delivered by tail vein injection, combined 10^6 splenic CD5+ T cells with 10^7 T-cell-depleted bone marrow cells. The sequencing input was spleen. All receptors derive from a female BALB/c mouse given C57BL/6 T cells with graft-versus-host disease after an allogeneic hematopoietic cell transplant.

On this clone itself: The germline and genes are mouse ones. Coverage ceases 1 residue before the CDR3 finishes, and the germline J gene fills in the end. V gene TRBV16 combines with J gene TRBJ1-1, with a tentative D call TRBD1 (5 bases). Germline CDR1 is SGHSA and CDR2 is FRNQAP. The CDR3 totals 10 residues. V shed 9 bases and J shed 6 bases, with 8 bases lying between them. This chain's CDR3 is CASGASEVFF. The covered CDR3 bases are TGTGCAAGTGGGGCCTCAGAAGTCTTC.

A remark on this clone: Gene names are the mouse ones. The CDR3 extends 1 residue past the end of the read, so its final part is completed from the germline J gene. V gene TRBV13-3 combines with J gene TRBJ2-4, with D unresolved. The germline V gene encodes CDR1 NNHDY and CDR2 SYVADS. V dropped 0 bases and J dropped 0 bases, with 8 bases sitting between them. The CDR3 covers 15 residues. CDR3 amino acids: CASSDAEGSQNTLYF. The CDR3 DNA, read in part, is TGTGCCAGCAGTGATGCAGAGGGTAGTCAAAACACCTTGTAC.

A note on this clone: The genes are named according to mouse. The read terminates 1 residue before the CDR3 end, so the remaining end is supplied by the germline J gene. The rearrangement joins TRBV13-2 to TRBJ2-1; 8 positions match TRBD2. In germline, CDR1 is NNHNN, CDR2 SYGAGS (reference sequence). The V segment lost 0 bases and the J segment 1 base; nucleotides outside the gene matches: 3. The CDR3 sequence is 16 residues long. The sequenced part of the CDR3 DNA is TGTGCCAGCGGTGATGAGGACTGGGCGAACTATGCTGAGCAGTTC. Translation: CASGDEDWANYAEQF. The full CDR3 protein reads CASGDEDWANYAEQFF.